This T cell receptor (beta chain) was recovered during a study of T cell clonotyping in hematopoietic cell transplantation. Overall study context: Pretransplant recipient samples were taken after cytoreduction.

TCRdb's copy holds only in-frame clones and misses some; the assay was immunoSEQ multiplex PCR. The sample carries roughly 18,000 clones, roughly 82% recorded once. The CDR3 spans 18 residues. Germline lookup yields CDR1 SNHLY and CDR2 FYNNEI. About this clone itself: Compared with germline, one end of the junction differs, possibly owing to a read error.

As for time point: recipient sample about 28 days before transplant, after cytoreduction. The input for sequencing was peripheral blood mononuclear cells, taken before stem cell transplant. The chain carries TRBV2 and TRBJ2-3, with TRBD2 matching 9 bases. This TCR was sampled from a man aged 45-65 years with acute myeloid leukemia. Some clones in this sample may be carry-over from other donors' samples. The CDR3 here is CASSESGLAITSTDSQYF. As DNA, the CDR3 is TGTGCCAGCAGTGAAAGCGGACTAGCGATAACTAGCACAGATTCGCAGTATTTT. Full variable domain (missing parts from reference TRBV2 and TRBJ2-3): EPEVTQTPSHQVTQMGQEVILRCVPISNHLYFYWYRQILGQKVEFLVSFYNNEISEKSEIFDDQFSVERPDGSNFTLKIRSTKLEDSAMYFCASSESGLAITSTDSQYFGPGTRLTVL.